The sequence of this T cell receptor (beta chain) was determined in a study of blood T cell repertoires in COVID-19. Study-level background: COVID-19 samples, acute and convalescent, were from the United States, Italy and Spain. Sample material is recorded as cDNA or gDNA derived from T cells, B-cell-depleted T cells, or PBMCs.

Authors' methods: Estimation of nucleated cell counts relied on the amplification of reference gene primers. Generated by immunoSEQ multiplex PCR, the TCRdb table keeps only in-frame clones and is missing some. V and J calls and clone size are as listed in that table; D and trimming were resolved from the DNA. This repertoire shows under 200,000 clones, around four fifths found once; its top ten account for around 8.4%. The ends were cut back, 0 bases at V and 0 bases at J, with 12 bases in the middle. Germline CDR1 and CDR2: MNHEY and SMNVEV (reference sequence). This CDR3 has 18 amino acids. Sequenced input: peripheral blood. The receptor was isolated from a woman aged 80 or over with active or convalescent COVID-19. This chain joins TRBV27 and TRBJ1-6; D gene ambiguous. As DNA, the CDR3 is TGTGCCAGCAGTTTATCGCCCCCAGGCTACTCCTATAATTCACCCCTCCACTTT. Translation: CASSLSPPGYSYNSPLHF.